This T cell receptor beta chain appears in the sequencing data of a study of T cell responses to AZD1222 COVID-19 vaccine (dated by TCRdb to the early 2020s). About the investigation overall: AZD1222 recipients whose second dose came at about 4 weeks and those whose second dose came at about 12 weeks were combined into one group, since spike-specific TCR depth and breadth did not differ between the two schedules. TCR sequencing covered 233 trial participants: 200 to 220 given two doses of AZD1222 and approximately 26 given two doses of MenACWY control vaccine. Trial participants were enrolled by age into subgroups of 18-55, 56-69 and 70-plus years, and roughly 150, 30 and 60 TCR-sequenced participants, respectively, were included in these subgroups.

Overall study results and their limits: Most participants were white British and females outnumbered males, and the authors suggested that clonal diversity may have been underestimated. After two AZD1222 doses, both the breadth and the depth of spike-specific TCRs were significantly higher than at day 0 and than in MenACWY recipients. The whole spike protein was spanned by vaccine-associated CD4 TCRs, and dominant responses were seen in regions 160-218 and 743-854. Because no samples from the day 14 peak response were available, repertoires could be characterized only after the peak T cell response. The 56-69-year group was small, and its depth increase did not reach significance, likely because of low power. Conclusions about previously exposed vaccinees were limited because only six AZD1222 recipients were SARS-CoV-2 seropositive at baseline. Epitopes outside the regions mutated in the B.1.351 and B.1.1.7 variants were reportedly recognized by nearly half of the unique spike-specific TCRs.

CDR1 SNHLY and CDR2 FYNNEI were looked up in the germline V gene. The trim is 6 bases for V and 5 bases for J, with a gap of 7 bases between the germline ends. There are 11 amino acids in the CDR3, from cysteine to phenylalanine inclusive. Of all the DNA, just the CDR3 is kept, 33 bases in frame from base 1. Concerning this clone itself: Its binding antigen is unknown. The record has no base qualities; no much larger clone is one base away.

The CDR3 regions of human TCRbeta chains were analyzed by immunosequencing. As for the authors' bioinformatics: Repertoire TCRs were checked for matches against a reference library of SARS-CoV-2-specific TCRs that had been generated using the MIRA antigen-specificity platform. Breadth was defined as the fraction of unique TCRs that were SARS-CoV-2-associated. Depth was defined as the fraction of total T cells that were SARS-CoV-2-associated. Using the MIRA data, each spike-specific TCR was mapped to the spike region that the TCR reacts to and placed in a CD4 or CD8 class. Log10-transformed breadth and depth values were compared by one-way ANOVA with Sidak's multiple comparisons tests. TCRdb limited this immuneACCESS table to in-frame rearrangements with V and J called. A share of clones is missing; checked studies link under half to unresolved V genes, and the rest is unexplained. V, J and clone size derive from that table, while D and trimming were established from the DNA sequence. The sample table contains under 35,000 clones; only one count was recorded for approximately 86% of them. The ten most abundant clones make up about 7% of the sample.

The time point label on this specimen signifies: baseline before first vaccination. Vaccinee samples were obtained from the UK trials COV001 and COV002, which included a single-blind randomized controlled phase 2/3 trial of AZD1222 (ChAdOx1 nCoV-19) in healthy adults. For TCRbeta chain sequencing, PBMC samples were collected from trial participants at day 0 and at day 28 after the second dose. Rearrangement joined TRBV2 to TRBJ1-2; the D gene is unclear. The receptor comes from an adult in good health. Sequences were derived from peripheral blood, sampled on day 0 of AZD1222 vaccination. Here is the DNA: TGTGCCAGCAGGGAGGAATATGGCTACACCTTC. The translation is CASREEYGYTF.